The entry below gives a single T cell receptor (beta chain) sequence along with its context. Its antigen is undetermined. CDR3 length: 17 residues. CDR1 and CDR2 from the germline V gene are SGHKS and YYEKEE (reference sequence). The trim removed 0 bases at V and 1 base at J, leaving 8 bases unmatched. This sample stems from a study of OX40 agonist ivuxolimab in advanced cancers. About the study: Partial responses, seen in three patients, involved one hepatocellular carcinoma and two cutaneous melanomas. Study observations and caveats: In general, CD8+ T cells held more expanded clones than CD4+ did, on average. At 0.1 to 3.0 mg/kg, CD4+ and CD8+ blood T cells expanded clonally by week 6.

Baseline, cycle 4 day 1, and cycle 7 day 1 were the blood sampling points. Generated by immunoSEQ multiplex PCR, the TCRdb table keeps only in-frame clones and is missing some. The sample gives fewer than 65,000 clones, around 89% of which show up once; around 1.4% is in the top ten. The chain carries TRBV5-5 and TRBJ1-1; 8 positions agree with TRBD1. The sample was CD4+ or CD8+ T cells sorted from blood, taken in a trial of the OX40 agonist ivuxolimab. The sequence derives from an adult with an advanced solid tumor such as melanoma, head and neck, liver or kidney cancer. The CDR3, as DNA: TGTGCCAGCAGCTTGGGGACAGGGAATGGGAAGAACACTGAAGCTTTCTTT. Its protein is CASSLGTGNGKNTEAFF. Full variable domain (rest looked up from reference TRBV5-5 and TRBJ1-1): DAGVTQSPTHLIKTRGQQVTLRCSPISGHKSVSWYQQVLGQGPQFIFQYYEKEERGRGNFPDRFSARQFPNYSSELNVNALLLGDSALYLCASSLGTGNGKNTEAFFGQGTRLTVV.